One and the same sample provided the 25 T cell receptor beta chains below, sequenced in a study of T-cell reconstitution after alpha-beta-depleted transplantation in children. Unique molecular identifiers were used in preparing the TCRbeta library. TCRdb recomputed calls from the PCR reads with MiXCR, one row per CDR3 protein. Of roughly 70,000 distinct CDR3 sequences listed, 4.9% are singletons. This material consisted of PBMCs, mostly from graft donor cells, taken 180 days after TCRalphabeta/CD19-depleted stem cell transplant. Source of these receptors: a boy younger than two who had a stem cell transplant for acute myeloid leukemia, so the T cells may come from the graft donor.

The chain employs TRBV23-1 and TRBJ2-7; TRBD1 agrees at 7 bases. TRBV23-1 is an ORF for which the function is uncertain. CDR3 length: 17 residues. The J segment lost 0 bases and the V segment lost 2 bases, leaving 10 bases of the junction unmatched. The CDR3 DNA reads as TGCGCCAGCAGTCAACCCGGGACAGACCCATGCTCCTACGAGCAGTACTTC. This translates into CASSQPGTDPCSYEQYF.

This clonotype was seen many times. This sequence joins TRBV15 and TRBJ2-5; a weak D match, TRBD1 (6 bases). The germline V gene has CDR1 LNHNV and CDR2 YYDKDF (reference sequence). Trimming took 3 bases from V and 5 from J, leaving 25 bases between them. This CDR3 comprises 18 residues. CDR3 protein: CATSRARVDRIGLETQYF. CDR3 DNA: TGTGCCACCAGCAGGGCTAGGGTAGACAGGATAGGTTTGGAGACCCAGTACTTC.

There are many counts of this clonotype. The chain's CDR3 is CASSQGKGLAGGPPYNEQFF. The CDR3 coding sequence is TGCGCCAGCAGCCAAGGGAAAGGACTAGCGGGGGGGCCCCCCTACAATGAGCAGTTCTTC. The chain has TRBV4-1 and TRBJ2-1, with 15 bases matching TRBD2. The CDR3 extends over 20 amino acids. The junction had 9 bases not matched to a gene; V was cut back by 1 base and J by 2 bases. Germline V gene data show CDR1 as MGHRA and CDR2 as YSYEKL.

This clonotype came up many times. This sequence joins TRBV7-3 and TRBJ2-2; weak D call: TRBD1 (6 bases). CDR1 SGHTA and CDR2 FQGTGA come from the germline V gene. V was cut by 0 bases and J by 0 bases, with 8 bases left in between. The CDR3 consists of 16 residues. This chain's CDR3 is CASSLTGTTNTGELFF. CDR3 coding DNA: TGTGCCAGCAGCTTAACCGGGACAACGAACACCGGGGAGCTGTTTTTT.

This clonotype appeared many times. This chain connects TRBV16 to TRBJ2-7; 9 bases fit TRBD1. This CDR3 has 15 amino acids. V lost 4 bases to trimming and J lost 1 base; unmatched junction nucleotides: 5. Germline V lookup: CDR1 KGHSY, CDR2 FQNENV. The chain's CDR3 is CASSLSGTGSYEQYF. CDR3 DNA sequence: TGTGCCAGCAGCCTATCCGGGACAGGGTCCTACGAGCAGTACTTC. Drawing the rest from reference TRBV16 and TRBJ2-7, the complete variable domain is GEEVAQTPKHLVRGEGQKAKLYCAPIKGHSYVFWYQQVLKNEFKFLISFQNENVFDETGMPKERFSAKCLPNSPCSLEIQATKLEDSAVYFCASSLSGTGSYEQYFGPGTRLTVT.

Of note for this clonotype: A read error may account for a junction end that differs from germline. The CDR3 DNA sequence: TGTACCATCAGTCCCGGACAAGGGCCCCCCGGGTCTGGGGCCAACGTCCTGACTTTC. Its translation is CTISPGQGPPGSGANVLTF. The chain is built from TRBV10-3 and TRBJ2-6; D possibly corresponds to TRBD1 (5 bases). This CDR3 spans 19 amino acids. CDR1 and CDR2 from the germline V gene are ENHRY and SYGVKD.

At least ten counts were recorded for this clonotype. The chain carries TRBV6-1 and TRBJ1-6, with D maybe TRBD1 (6 bases). Germline loops: CDR1 MNHNS, CDR2 SASEGT. Trimming removed 6 bases from V and 7 bases from J, with 19 bases in between. The CDR3 has 16 amino acids. CDR3 loop: CASRAWTDRGNSPLHF. The CDR3 coding sequence is TGTGCCAGCAGAGCGTGGACAGACAGAGGGAATTCACCCCTCCACTTT.

This clonotype was counted ten times or more. The CDR3 is CASTRRRETQDTQYF. The CDR3 coding sequence is TGTGCCAGCACCCGTAGAAGGGAAACACAAGATACGCAGTATTTT. The V call is TRBV12-3 or TRBV12-4, the J call TRBJ2-3; D is unresolved. The CDR3 length is 15 residues. The V gene lost 7 bases and the J gene lost 5 bases, with 19 bases spanning the gap.

This clonotype was detected ten times or more. J is TRBJ1-1 and V is TRBV27; D is unclear. CDR1 and CDR2 (germline): MNHEY, SMNVEV (reference sequence). With 6 bases removed from V and 1 base from J, the gap between germline ends came to 6 bases. The CDR3 covers 12 residues. CDR3 residues: CASRPQNTEAFF. DNA of the CDR3: TGTGCCAGCAGACCGCAGAACACTGAAGCTTTCTTT.

Many counts were recorded for this clonotype. This sequence joins TRBV11-2 and TRBJ1-5, with TRBD1 matching over 7 bases. The CDR3 is made up of 16 amino acids. Germline V gene sequence: CDR1 SGHAT, CDR2 FQNNGV. J was trimmed by 5 bases and V by 0 bases; bases with no gene match: 7. CDR3 residues: CASSLDLGQGDQPQHF. The DNA of the CDR3 is TGTGCCAGCAGCTTAGATCTTGGGCAGGGGGATCAGCCCCAGCATTTT.

This clonotype was picked up many times. The chain employs TRBV11-2 and TRBJ2-5; D is possibly TRBD2 (5 bases). Germline CDR1 and CDR2: SGHAT and FQNNGV. This CDR3 comprises 15 residues. Trimming pared 7 bases from V and 4 bases from J, leaving 19 bases between. DNA for the CDR3: TGTGCCAGCACCCCCTCTGGGCGGACTCTAGAGACCCAGTACTTC. Its translation is CASTPSGRTLETQYF.

The sample holds many counts of this clonotype. The chain is built from TRBV7-2 and TRBJ2-7, with TRBD1 matching 9 bases. V was clipped by 4 bases and J by 7 bases; unmatched bases: 8. The CDR3 totals 14 residues. Germline CDR1 reads SGHTA; CDR2 reads FQGNSA. CDR3 residues: CASSSRDRALEQYF. DNA for the CDR3: TGTGCCAGCAGCTCCCGGGACAGGGCGCTTGAGCAGTACTTC.

This clonotype was seen ten or more times. The chain is built from TRBV7-9 and TRBJ2-7, with a tentative D call TRBD1 (6 bases). The CDR3 extends over 13 amino acids. V was trimmed by 5 bases and J by 5 bases, leaving 13 bases between them. Germline V gene sequence: CDR1 SEHNR, CDR2 FQNEAQ (reference sequence). CDR3 in DNA: TGTGCCAGCAGCAGTACAGGGCGTAACGAGCAGTACGTC. This encodes CASSSTGRNEQYV.

This clonotype has a count of ten or more. This chain uses TRBV20-1 with TRBJ2-6, with 8 nucleotides matching TRBD1. This CDR3 comprises 16 residues. Looked up from germline, CDR1 is DFQATT and CDR2 is SNEGSKA (reference sequence). V lost 1 base, J lost 4 bases, and 6 bases stayed unmatched. CDR3 amino acids: CSARGQGAQGANVLTF. CDR3 coding DNA: TGCAGTGCTAGAGGCCAGGGGGCGCAAGGGGCCAACGTCCTGACTTTC.

In its sample, this clonotype was seen many times. This chain connects TRBV20-1 to TRBJ2-3; D is tentatively TRBD1 or TRBD2 (6 bases each). V was shortened by 6 bases and J by 3 bases, with 19 bases between the two germline ends. Germline-derived CDR1 and CDR2 are DFQATT and SNEGSKA (reference sequence). CDR3 length: 15 residues. CDR3 coding DNA: TGCAGTGCCAGTCTAAGGGGGGCACCTACAGATACGCAGTATTTT. This sequence encodes CSASLRGAPTDTQYF.

This clonotype was seen ten or more times. The chain combines TRBV4-1 with TRBJ2-3, with no clear D. The CDR3 has 14 amino acids. Germline-derived CDR1 and CDR2 are MGHRA and YSYEKL. The ends were cut back, 2 bases at V and 5 bases at J, with 11 bases in the middle. The CDR3 coding sequence is TGCGCCAGCAGCCAAATTGGTGGAAAAGATACGCAGTATTTT. This translates into CASSQIGGKDTQYF.

The sample holds many counts of this clonotype. V gene TRBV5-1 combines with J gene TRBJ1-1, with 8 bases that match TRBD1. V lost 0 bases and J lost 7; bases outside the gene matches: 14. From germline, CDR1 is SGHRS and CDR2 YFSETQ. The CDR3 extends over 17 amino acids. The CDR3 spells CASSLVGGDRRNIEAFF. For the CDR3, the DNA is TGCGCCAGCAGCTTGGTGGGGGGGGACAGGAGGAATATTGAAGCTTTCTTT.

In its sample, this clonotype was seen many times. The chain employs TRBV10-3 and TRBJ2-1; no clear D. Trimming pared 9 bases from V and 6 bases from J, leaving 12 bases between. This CDR3 has 12 residues. Germline assignment: CDR1 ENHRY and CDR2 SYGVKD. CDR3: CAIQALGNEQFF. CDR3 coding DNA: TGTGCCATTCAAGCCCTGGGCAATGAGCAGTTCTTC.

The chain recombines TRBV20-1 with TRBJ2-1, with 7 bases identical to TRBD2. The CDR3 is 15 residues long. Germline CDR1 DFQATT, CDR2 SNEGSKA (reference sequence). With 3 bases clipped from V and 2 bases from J, the junction kept 7 bases outside the gene matches. Written as DNA, the CDR3 is TGCAGTGCTAGGGGGGGGGGGATCACCTACAATGAGCAGTTCTTC. Protein: CSARGGGITYNEQFF.

This clonotype has a count of ten or more. This chain joins TRBV7-9 and TRBJ1-1; D gene ambiguous. Germline lookup yields CDR1 SEHNR and CDR2 FQNEAQ (reference sequence). CDR3 length: 14 residues. V lost 1 base and J 4 bases, leaving 10 bases between the germline ends. CDR3 sequence (DNA): TGTGCCAGCAGCTTAGGAAGTGCATCCACTGAAGCTTTCTTT. It encodes CASSLGSASTEAFF.

A note on this clonotype: A read error may explain this, as a much larger clone is one base away. V gene TRBV4-2 combines with J gene TRBJ2-2; D is perhaps TRBD2 (6 bases). This CDR3 is 14 amino acids long. The ends were cut back, 6 bases at V and 6 bases at J, with 14 bases in the middle. Germline V lookup: CDR1 LGHNA, CDR2 YNFKEQ. The CDR3 bases are TGTGCCAGCAGTTCTGGGCGCGGGGCCGGGGAGCTGTTTTTT. This gives the protein CASSSGRGAGELFF.

In this sample, this clonotype turned up many times. V gene TRBV29-1 combines with J gene TRBJ2-3; tentative D call: TRBD2 (5 bases). CDR1 and CDR2 from the germline V gene are SQVTM and ANQGSEA. CDR3 length equals 13 residues. Trimming stripped 4 bases from V and 2 bases from J, with 10 bases between. In nucleotides, the CDR3 is TGCAGCGTTGGCAGCGGCGTCACAGATACGCAGTATTTT. Translation gives CSVGSGVTDTQYF.

This clonotype was detected ten times or more. The J gene is TRBJ1-5, the V gene TRBV12-3 or TRBV12-4; D is undetermined. With 4 bases removed from V and 0 bases from J, the gap between germline ends came to 22 bases. CDR3 length equals 19 residues. The DNA for the CDR3 is TGTGCCAGCAGTTCCCGAAACCGAGCGACGGTTTTTAGCAATCAGCCCCAGCATTTT. It specifies CASSSRNRATVFSNQPQHF.

This rearrangement joins TRBV30 to TRBJ2-5; D call uncertain. V lost 3 bases and J 0 bases, leaving 11 bases between the germline ends. CDR1 is GTSNPN, CDR2 SVGIG, per germline (reference sequence). The CDR3 extends over 14 amino acids. The CDR3 region has the DNA TGTGCCTGGAGCGTCCAGGTTTACCAAGAGACCCAGTACTTC. Translating it yields CAWSVQVYQETQYF.

This clonotype has a count of ten or more. The CDR3: CASSASLSGNTIYF. CDR3 nucleotides: TGTGCCAGCAGCGCGTCCCTCTCTGGAAACACCATATATTTT. The chain is built from TRBV5-5 and TRBJ1-3, with D unresolved. The germline gives CDR1 SGHKS, CDR2 YYEKEE (reference sequence). CDR3 length equals 14 residues. The V and J ends lost 4 bases and 0 bases respectively, with 8 bases between them.